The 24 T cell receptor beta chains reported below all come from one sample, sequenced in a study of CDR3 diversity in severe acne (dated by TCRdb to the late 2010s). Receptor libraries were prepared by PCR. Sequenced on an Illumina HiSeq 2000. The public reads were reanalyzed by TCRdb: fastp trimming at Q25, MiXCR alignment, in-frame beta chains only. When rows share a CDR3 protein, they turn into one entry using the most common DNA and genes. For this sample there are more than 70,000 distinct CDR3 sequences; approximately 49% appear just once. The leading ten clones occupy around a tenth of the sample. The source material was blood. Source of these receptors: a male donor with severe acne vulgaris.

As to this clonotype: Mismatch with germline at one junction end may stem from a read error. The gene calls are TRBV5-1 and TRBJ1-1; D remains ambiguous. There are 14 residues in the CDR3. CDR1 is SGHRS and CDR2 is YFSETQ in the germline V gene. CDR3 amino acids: CASSAGIGDTEALF. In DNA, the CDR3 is TGCGCCAGCAGCGCCGGCATCGGAGACACTGAAGCTCTCTTT.

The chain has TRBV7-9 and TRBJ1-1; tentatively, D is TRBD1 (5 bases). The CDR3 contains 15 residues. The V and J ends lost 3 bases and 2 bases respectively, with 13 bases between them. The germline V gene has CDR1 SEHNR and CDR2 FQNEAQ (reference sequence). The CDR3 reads CASSFGSRGNTEAFF. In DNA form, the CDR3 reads TGTGCCAGCAGCTTTGGATCGAGGGGCAACACTGAAGCTTTCTTT.

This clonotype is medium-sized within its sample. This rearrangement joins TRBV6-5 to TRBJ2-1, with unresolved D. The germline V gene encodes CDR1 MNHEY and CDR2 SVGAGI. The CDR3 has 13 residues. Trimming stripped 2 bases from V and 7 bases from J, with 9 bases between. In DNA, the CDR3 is TGTGCCAGCAGTTACGCGGCCCGGAATGAGCAGTTCTTC. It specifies CASSYAARNEQFF.

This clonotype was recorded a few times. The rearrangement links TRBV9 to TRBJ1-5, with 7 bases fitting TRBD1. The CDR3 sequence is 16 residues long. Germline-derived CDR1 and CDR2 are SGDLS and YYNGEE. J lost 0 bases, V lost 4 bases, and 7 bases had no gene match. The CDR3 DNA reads TGTGCCAGCAGCCAAGGGACAGTCTATAGCAATCAGCCCCAGCATTTT. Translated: CASSQGTVYSNQPQHF.

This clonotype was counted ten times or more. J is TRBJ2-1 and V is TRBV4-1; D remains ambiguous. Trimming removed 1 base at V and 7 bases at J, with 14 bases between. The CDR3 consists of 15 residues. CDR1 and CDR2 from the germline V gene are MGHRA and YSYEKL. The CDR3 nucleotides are TGCGCCAGCAGCCAAGTTGGTAGTACAGCGAATGAGCAGTTCTTC. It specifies CASSQVGSTANEQFF.

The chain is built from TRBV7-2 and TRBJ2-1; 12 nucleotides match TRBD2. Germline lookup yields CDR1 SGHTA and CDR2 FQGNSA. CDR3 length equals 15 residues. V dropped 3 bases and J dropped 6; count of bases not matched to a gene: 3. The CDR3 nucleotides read TGTGCCAGCAGCTTTCCTAGCGGGAGGGCCAATGAGCAGTTCTTC. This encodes CASSFPSGRANEQFF.

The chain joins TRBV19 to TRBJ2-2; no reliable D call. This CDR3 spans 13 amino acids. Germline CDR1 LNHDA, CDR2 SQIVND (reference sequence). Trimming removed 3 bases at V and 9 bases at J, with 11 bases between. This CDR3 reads CASSIEESRELFF. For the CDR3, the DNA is TGTGCCAGTAGTATTGAAGAGTCGCGGGAGCTGTTTTTT.

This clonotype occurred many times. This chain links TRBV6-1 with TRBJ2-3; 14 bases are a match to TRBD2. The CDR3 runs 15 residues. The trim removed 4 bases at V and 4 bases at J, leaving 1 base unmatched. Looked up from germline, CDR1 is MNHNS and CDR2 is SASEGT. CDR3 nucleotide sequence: TGTGCCAGCAGTGGACTAGCGGGAGGGCCAGATACGCAGTATTTT. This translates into CASSGLAGGPDTQYF.

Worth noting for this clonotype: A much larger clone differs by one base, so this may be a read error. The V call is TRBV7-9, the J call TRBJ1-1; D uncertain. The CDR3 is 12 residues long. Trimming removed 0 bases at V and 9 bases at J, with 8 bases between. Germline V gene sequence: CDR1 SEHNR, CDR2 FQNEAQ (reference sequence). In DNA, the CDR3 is TGTGCCAGCAGCTTAGCGCTCGGGAAAGCTTTCTTT. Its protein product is CASSLALGKAFF.

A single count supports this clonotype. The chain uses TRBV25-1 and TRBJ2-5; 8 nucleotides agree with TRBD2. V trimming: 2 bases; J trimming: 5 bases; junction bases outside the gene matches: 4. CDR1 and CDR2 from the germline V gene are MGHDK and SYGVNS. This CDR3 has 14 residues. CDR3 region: CASSEGLATETQYF. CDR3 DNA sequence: TGTGCCAGCAGTGAAGGACTAGCTACGGAGACCCAGTACTTC.

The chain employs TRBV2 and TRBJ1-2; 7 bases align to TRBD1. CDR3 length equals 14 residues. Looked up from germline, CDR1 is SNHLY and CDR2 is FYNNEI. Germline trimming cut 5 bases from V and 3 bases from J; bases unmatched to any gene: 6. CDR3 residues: CASSRRGPDYGYTF. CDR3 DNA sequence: TGTGCCAGCAGTCGGAGGGGGCCAGACTATGGCTACACCTTC. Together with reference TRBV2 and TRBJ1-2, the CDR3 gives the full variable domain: EPEVTQTPSHQVTQMGQEVILRCVPISNHLYFYWYRQILGQKVEFLVSFYNNEISEKSEIFDDQFSVERPDGSNFTLKIRSTKLEDSAMYFCASSRRGPDYGYTFGSGTRLTVV.

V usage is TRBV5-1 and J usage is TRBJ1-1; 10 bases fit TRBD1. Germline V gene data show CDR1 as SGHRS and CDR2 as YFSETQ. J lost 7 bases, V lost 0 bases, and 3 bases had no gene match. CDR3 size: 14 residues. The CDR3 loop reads CASSLGQGAGEAFF. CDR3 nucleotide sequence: TGCGCCAGCAGCTTGGGACAGGGGGCAGGTGAAGCTTTCTTT.

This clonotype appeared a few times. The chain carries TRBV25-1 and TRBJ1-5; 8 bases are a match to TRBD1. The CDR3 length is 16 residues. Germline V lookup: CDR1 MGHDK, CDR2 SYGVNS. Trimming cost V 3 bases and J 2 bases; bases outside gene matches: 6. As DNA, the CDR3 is TGTGCCAGCAGTGACTCAAAGACAGGGGGCAATCAGCCCCAGCATTTT. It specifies CASSDSKTGGNQPQHF.

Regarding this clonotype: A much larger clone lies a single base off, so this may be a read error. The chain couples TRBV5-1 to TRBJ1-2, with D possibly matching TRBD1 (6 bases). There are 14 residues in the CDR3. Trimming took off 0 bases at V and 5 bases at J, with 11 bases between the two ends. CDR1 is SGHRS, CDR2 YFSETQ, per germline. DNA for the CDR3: TGCGCCAGCAGCTTGGCGACAGGCCTTTATGGCTACACCTTC. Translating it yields CASSLATGLYGYTF.

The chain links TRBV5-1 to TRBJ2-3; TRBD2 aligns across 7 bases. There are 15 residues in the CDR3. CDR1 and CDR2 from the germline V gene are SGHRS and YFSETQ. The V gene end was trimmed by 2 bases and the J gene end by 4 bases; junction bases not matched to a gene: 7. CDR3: CASSFGGSGSDTQYF. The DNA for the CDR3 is TGCGCCAGCAGCTTCGGGGGGAGCGGCTCAGATACGCAGTATTTT. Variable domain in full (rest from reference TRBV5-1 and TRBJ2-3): KAGVTQTPRYLIKTRGQQVTLSCSPISGHRSVSWYQQTPGQGLQFLFEYFSETQRNKGNFPGRFSGRQFSNSRSEMNVSTLELGDSALYLCASSFGGSGSDTQYFGPGTRLTVL.

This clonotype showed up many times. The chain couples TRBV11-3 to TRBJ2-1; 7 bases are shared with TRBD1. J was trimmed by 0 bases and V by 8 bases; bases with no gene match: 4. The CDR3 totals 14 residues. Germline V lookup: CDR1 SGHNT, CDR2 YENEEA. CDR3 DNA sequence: TGTGCCAGCTCAGAGGGGGCCTCCTACAATGAGCAGTTCTTC. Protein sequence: CASSEGASYNEQFF.

The CDR3 bases are TGCAGTGCTGGGGATGGGGGGGGGGCCAACGAGCAGTACTTC. Translation: CSAGDGGGANEQYF. The V call is TRBV20-1, the J call TRBJ2-7, with D possibly matching TRBD2 (7 bases). Trimming cost V 5 bases and J 5 bases, with 19 bases left between them. This CDR3 contains 14 residues. The germline V gene encodes CDR1 DFQATT and CDR2 SNEGSKA (reference sequence).

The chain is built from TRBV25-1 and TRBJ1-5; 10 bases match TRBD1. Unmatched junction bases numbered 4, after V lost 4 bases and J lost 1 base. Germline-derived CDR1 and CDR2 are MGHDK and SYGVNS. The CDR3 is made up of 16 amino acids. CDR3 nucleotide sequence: TGTGCCAGCAGTGGGGACAGGGGAAGGAGCAATCAGCCCCAGCATTTT. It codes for CASSGDRGRSNQPQHF.

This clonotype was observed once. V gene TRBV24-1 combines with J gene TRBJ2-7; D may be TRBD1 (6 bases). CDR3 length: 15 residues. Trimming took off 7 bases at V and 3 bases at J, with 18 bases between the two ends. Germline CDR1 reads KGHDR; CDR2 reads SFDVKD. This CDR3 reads CATSSATGTIYEQYF. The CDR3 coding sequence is TGTGCCACCAGCTCGGCCACAGGGACGATCTACGAGCAGTACTTC.

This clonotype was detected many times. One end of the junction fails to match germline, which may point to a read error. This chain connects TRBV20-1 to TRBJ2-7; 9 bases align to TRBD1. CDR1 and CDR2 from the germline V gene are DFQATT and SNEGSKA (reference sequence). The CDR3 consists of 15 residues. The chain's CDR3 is CSARDRDRASYEQYF. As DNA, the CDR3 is TGCAGTGCAAGAGACCGGGACAGGGCTTCCTACGAGCAGTACTTC.

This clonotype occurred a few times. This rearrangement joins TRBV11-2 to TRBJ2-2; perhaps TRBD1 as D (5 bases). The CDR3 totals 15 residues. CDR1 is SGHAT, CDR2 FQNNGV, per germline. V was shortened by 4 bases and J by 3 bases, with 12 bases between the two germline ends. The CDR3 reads CASSWGYGHTGELFF. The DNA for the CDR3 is TGTGCCAGCAGCTGGGGCTATGGGCACACCGGGGAGCTGTTTTTT.

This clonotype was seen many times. CDR3 in amino acids: CASSLRLAGVTEQFF. CDR3 DNA sequence: TGCGCCAGCAGCTTGAGACTAGCGGGAGTCACTGAGCAGTTCTTC. This chain connects TRBV5-1 to TRBJ2-1; 12 nucleotides line up with TRBD2. The V and J ends lost 1 base and 9 bases, in that order; junction bases with no gene match: 5. Germline V gene data show CDR1 as SGHRS and CDR2 as YFSETQ. The CDR3 sequence is 15 residues long.

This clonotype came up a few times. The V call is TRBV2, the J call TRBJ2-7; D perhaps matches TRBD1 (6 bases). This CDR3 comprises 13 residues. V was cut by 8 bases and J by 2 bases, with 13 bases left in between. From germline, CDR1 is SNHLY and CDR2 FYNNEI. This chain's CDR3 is CASRPGQTYEQYF. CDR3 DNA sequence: TGTGCCAGCCGACCGGGACAAACCTACGAGCAGTACTTC.

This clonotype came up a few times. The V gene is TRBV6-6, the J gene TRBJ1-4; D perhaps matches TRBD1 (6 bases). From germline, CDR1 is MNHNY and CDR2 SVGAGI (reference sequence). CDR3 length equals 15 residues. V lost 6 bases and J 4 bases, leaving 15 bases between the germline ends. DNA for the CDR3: TGTGCCAGCAGACCTACAGGGACGAGTAATGAAAAACTGTTTTTT. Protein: CASRPTGTSNEKLFF.